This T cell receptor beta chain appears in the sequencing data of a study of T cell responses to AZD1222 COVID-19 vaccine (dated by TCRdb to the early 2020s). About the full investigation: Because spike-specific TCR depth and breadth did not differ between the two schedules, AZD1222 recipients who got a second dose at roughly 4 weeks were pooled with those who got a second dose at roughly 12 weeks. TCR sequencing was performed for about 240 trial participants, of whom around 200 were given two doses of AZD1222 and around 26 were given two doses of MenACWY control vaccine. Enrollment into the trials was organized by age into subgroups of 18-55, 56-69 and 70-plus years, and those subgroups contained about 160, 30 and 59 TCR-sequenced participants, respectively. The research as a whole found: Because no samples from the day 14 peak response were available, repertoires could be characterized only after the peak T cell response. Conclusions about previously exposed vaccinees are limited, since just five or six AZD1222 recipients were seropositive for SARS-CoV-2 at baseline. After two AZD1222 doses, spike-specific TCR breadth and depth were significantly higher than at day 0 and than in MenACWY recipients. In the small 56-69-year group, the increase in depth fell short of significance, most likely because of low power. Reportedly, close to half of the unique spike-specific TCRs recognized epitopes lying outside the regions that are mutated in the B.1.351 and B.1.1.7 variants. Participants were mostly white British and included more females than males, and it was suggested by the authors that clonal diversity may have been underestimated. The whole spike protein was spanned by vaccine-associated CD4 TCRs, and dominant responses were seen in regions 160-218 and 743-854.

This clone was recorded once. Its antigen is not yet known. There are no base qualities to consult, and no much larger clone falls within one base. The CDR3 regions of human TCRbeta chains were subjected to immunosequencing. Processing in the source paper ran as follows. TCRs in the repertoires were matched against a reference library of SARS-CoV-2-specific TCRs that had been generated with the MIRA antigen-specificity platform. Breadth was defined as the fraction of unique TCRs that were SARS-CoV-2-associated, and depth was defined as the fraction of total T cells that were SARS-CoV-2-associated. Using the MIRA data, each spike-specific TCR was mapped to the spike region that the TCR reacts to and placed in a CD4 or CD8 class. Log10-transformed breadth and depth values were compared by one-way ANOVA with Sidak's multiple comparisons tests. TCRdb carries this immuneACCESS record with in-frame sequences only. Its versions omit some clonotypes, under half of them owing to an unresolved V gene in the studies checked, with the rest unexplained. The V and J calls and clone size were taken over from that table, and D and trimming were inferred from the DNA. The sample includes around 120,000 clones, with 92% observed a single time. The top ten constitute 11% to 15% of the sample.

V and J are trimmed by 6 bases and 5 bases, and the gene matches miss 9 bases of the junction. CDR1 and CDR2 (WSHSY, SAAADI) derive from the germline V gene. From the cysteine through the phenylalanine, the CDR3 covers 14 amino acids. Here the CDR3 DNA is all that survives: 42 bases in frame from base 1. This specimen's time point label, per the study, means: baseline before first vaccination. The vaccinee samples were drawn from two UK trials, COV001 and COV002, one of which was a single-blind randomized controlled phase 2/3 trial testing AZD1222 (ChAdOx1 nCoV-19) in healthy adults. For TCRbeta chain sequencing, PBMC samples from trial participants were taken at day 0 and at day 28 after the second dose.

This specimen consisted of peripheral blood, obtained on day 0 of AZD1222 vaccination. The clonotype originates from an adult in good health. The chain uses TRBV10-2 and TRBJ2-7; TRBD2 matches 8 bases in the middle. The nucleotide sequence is TGCGCCAGCAGAGCCGGGACTAGTGCGGACGAGCAGTACTTC. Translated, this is CASRAGTSADEQYF.